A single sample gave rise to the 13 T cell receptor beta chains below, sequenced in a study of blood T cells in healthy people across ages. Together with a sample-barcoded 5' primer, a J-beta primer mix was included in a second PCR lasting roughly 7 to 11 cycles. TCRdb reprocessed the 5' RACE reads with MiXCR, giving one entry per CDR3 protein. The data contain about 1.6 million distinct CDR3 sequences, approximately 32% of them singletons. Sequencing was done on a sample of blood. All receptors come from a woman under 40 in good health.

Here the CDR3 reads CSAQSSGQGGWHQPQHF. In nucleotides, the CDR3 is TGCAGCGCCCAATCATCAGGACAGGGAGGATGGCATCAGCCCCAGCATTTT. The rearrangement joins TRBV29-1 to TRBJ1-5, with TRBD1 identical over 8 bases. Germline trimming cut 7 bases from V and 5 bases from J; bases unmatched to any gene: 19. CDR1 is SQVTM, CDR2 ANQGSEA, per germline. The CDR3 covers 17 residues. Based on the CDR3 plus reference TRBV29-1 and TRBJ1-5, the full variable domain is SAVISQKPSRDICQRGTSLTIQCQVDSQVTMMFWYRQQPGQSLTLIATANQGSEATYESGFVIDKFPISRPNLTFSTLTVSNMSPEDSSIYLCSAQSSGQGGWHQPQHFGDGTRLSIL.

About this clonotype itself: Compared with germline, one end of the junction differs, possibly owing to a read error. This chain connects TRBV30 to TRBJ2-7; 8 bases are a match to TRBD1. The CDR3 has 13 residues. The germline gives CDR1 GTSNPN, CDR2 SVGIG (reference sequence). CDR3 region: CAWSRDRTYAQYF. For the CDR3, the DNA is TGTGCCTGGAGCCGGGACAGGACCTACGCGCAGTACTTC.

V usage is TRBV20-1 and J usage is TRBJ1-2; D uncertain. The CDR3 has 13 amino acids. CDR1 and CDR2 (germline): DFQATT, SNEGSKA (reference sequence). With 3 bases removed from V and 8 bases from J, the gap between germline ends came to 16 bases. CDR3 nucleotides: TGCAGTGCTAGTTCCCTTGGGTCTTGGGGCTACACCTTC. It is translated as CSASSLGSWGYTF.

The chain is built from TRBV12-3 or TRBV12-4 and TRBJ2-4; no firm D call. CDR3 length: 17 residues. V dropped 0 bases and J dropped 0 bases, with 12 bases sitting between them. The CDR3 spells CASSLARRNLAKNIQYF. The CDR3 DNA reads TGTGCCAGCAGTTTAGCCCGTAGGAATCTAGCCAAAAACATTCAGTACTTC.

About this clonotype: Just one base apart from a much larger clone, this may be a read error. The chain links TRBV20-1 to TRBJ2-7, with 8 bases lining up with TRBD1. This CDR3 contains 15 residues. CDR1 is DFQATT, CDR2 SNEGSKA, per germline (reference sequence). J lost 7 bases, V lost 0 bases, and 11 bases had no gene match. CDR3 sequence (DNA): TGCAGTGCTAGAGAGCAGGGGACAGGCCTCAAGGAGCAGTACTTC. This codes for CSAREQGTGLKEQYF.

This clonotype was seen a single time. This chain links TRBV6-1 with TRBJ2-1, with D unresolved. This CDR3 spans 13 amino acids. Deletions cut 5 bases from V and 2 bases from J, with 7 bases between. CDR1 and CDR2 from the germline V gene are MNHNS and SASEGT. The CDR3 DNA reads TGTGCCAGCAGTCGGGTGACCTACAATGAGCAGTTCTTC. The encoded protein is CASSRVTYNEQFF.

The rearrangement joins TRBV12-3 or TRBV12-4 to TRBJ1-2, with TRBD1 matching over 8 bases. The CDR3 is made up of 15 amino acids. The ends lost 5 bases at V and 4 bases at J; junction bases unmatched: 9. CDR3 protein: CASSPRDRMGYGYTF. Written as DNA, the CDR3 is TGTGCCAGCAGTCCCCGGGACAGGATGGGCTATGGCTACACCTTC.

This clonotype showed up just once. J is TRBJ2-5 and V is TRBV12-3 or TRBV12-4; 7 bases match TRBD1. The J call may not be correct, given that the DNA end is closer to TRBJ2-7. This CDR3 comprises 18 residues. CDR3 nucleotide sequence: TGTGCCAGCAGCAAAACCAGCGCTCAGACAGGGCGCTCCTACGAGCAGTACTTC. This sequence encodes CASSKTSAQTGRSYEQYF.

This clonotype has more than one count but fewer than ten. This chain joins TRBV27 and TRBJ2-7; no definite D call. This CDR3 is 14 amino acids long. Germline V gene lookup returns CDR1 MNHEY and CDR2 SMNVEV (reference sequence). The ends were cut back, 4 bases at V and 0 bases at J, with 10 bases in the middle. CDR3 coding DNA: TGTGCCAGCAGTTCCGAAGTCCACTCCTACGAGCAGTACTTC. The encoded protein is CASSSEVHSYEQYF.

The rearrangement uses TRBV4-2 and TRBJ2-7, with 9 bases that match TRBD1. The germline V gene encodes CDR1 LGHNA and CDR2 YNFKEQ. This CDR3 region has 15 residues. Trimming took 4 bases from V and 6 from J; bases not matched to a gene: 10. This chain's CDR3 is CASSRTGTGTIEQYF. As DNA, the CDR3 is TGTGCCAGCAGCCGTACCGGGACAGGGACGATCGAGCAGTACTTC.

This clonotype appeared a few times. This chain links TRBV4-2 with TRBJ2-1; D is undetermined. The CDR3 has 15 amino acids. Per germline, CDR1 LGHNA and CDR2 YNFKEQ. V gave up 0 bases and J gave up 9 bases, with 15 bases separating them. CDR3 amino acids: CASSQDGLRLGEQFF. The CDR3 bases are TGTGCCAGCAGCCAAGATGGCCTCCGGCTGGGTGAGCAGTTCTTC.

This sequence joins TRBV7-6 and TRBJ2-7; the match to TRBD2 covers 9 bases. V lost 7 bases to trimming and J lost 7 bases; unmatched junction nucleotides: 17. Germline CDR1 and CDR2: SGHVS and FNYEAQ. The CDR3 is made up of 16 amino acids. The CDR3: CASTSHGTSKDNEQYF. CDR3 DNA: TGTGCCAGCACGTCTCACGGGACTAGCAAAGACAATGAGCAGTACTTC.

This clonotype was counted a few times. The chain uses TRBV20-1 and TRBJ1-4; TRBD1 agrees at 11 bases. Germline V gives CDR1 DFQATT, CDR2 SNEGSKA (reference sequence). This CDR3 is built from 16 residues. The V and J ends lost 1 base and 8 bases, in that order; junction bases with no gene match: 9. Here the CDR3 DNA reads TGCAGTGCTAGAGCGTACGGGACAGGGGGGGGAGAAAAACTGTTTTTT. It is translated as CSARAYGTGGGEKLFF.